This record covers a single T cell receptor (beta chain). The antigen is unknown. TCRdb re-called the reads with MiXCR, one entry per CDR3 protein. The profile covers approximately 700,000 distinct CDR3 sequences, with 35% appearing a single time and roughly 2.8% taken by the ten largest. V shed 0 bases and J shed 7 bases, with 10 bases lying between them. The CDR3 consists of 14 residues. CDR1 MNHEY and CDR2 SMNVEV come from the germline V gene (reference sequence). This record comes from a study of T cell repertoires in cytomegalovirus infection. Whole-study context: Evidence of both CMV infection and a matching HLA type came from public TCR beta signatures. Study outcomes and limitations: Predominance within the ex vivo response was attributable to HLA-C-restricted CMV-specific TCR beta clonotypes.

The sample consisted of PBMCs. The J gene is TRBJ2-1, the V gene TRBV27; no clear D gene. The sequence derives from a human donor in good health (CMV status not recorded). Some clones in this sample may be carry-over from other donors' samples. The CDR3 loop is CASSLSQLRNEQFF. As DNA, the CDR3 is TGTGCCAGCAGTTTATCCCAGCTAAGGAATGAGCAGTTCTTC.